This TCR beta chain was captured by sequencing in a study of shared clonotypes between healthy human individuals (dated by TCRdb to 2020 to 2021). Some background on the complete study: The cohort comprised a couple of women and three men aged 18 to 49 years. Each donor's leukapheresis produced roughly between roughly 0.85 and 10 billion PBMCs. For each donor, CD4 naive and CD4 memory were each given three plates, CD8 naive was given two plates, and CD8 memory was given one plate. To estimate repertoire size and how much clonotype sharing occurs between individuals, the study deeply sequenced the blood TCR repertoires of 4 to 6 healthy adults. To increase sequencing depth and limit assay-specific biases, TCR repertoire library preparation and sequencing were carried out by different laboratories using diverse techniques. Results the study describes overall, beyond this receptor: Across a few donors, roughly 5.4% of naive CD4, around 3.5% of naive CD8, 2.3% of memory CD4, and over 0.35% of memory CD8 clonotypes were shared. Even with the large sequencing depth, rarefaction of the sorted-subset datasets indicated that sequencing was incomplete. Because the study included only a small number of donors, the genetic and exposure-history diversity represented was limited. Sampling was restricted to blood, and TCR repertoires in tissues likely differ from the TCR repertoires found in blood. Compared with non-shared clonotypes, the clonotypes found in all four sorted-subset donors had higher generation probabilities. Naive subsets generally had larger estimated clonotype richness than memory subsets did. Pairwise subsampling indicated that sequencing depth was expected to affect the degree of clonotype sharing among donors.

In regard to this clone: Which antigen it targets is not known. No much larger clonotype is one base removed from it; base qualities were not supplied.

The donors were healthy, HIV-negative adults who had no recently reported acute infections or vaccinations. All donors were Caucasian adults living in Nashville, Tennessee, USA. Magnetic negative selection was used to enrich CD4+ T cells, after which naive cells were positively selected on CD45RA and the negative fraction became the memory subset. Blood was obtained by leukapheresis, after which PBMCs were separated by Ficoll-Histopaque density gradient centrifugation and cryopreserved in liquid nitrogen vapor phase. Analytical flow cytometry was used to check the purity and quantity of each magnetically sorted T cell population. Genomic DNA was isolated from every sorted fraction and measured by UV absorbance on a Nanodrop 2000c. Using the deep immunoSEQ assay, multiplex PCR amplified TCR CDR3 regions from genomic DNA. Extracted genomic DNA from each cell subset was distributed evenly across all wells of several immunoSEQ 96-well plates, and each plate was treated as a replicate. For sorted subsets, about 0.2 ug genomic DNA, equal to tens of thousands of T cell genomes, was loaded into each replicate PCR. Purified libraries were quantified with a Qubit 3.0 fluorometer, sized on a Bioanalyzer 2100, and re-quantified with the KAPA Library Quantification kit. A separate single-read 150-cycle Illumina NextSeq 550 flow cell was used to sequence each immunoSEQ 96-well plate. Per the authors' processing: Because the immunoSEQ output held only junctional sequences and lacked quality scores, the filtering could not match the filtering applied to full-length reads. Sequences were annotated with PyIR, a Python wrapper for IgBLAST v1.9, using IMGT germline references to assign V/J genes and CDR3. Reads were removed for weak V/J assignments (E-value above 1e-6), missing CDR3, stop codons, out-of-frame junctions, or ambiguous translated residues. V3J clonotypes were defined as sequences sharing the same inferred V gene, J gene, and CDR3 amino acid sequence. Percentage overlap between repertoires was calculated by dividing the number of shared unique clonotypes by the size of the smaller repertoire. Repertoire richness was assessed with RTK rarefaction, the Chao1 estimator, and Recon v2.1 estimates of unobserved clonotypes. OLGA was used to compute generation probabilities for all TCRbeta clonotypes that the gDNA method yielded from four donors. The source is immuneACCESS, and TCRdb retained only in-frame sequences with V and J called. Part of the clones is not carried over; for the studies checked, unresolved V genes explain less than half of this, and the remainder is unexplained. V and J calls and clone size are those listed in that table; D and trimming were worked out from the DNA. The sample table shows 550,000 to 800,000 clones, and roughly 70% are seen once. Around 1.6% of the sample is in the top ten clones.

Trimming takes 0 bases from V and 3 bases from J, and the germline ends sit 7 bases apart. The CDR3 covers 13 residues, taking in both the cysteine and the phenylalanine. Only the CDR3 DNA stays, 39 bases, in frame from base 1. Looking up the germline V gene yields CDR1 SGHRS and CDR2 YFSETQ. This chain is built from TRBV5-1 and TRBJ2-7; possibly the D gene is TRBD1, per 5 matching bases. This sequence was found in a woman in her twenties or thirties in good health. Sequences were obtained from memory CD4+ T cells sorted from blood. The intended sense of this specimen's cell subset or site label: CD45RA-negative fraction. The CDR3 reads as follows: CASSLVRGYEQYF. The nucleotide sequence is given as TGCGCCAGCAGCTTGGTAAGGGGCTACGAGCAGTACTTC.